This T cell receptor beta chain was captured in a study of cytomegalovirus exposure and HLA in healthy donors. On the study more broadly: Roughly four fifths of some 390 genotyped donors fell in the Caucasian-associated ancestry cluster.

This PCR relied on a set of 60 Vbeta primers and 13 Jbeta primers. TCRdb's copy holds only in-frame clones and misses some; the assay was immunoSEQ multiplex PCR. The table includes fewer than 100,000 clones, roughly three quarters detected once. Germline CDR1 MDHEN, CDR2 SYDVKM. With 4 bases removed from V and 9 bases from J, the gap between germline ends came to 13 bases. This CDR3 comprises 14 residues. The genes are TRBV28 and TRBJ1-6; D unresolved. The sample comprised PBMCs. This TCR derives from a woman aged 55-70 years in good health and CMV-seronegative. CDR3 in DNA: TGTGCCAGCAGTTCCGACTCTGGAGGTTCACCCCTCCACTTT. This sequence encodes CASSSDSGGSPLHF.